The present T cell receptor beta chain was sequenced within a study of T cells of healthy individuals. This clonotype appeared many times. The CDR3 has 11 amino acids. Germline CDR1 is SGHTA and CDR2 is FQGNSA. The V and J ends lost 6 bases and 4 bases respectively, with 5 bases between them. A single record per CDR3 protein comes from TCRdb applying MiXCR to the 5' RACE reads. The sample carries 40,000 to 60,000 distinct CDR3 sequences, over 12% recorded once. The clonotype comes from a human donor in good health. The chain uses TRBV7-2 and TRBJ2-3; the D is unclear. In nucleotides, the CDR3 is TGTGCCAGCAGACTGTCAGATACGCAGTATTTT. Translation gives CASRLSDTQYF.